The present T cell receptor (beta chain) was sequenced within a study of CD8 T cells in ankylosing spondylitis. Study-wide results and limits: Earlier authors reported some of these motif variants in reactive arthritis synovial fluid and blood. The study looked at matched synovial fluid samples from ankylosing spondylitis patients. Disease-linked clones were reported to be significantly enriched there. A TCR beta motif of under ten highly homologous variants seemed to mark ankylosing spondylitis blood. Within peripheral blood, clones linked to disease were CD8+ and relatively rare.

CDR1 and CDR2 from the germline V gene are MGHDK and SYGVNS. The CDR3 extends over 15 amino acids. Trimming cost V 1 base and J 5 bases, with 14 bases left between them. Library preparation for TCR beta used quantitative 5'-RACE with molecular barcodes. Using its own MiXCR run on the 5' RACE reads, TCRdb lists one record per CDR3 protein. The data contain 750,000 to 850,000 distinct CDR3 sequences, 12% of them seen just once; the ten biggest clones take up about 0.5%. This clonotype showed up many times. The antigen is not known. The sequencing sample was made of blood, either unsorted or a sorted T cell fraction (not recorded which). The chain links TRBV25-1 to TRBJ1-1; no clear D. This clonotype was sampled from a male donor with ankylosing spondylitis. CDR3 amino acids: CASSESPAGGTEAFF. The CDR3 region has the DNA TGTGCCAGCAGTGAATCTCCGGCGGGAGGGACTGAAGCTTTCTTT. The variable domain in full, completed from reference TRBV25-1 and TRBJ1-1, reads EADIYQTPRYLVIGTGKKITLECSQTMGHDKMYWYQQDPGMELHLIHYSYGVNSTEKGDLSSESTVSRIRTEHFPLTLESARPSHTSQYLCASSESPAGGTEAFFGQGTRLTVV.